This TCR beta chain was obtained from a study of preoperative IRX-2 immunotherapy in early breast cancer. Assay: immunoSEQ multiplex PCR; the TCRdb copy retains only in-frame clones and omits some. Of about 98,000 clones detected, about nine tenths appear once; the ten largest clones hold roughly 2%. Germline lookup yields CDR1 MNHGY and CDR2 SAAAGT. Germline trimming cut 5 bases from V and 2 bases from J; bases unmatched to any gene: 10. The CDR3 is 17 amino acids. The sample's treatment: preoperative locoregional IRX-2 cytokine immunotherapy. Samples came from a phase Ib trial of preoperative locoregional IRX-2 cytokine immunotherapy.

The receptor's source is a human donor with breast cancer. The sample here was tumor tissue, taken after IRX-2 immunotherapy. The chain is built from TRBV6-8 and TRBJ2-3; the match to TRBD1 covers 10 bases. As DNA, the CDR3 is TGTGCCAGCAGTCGGACAGGGGGTAATGCCATCACAGATACGCAGTATTTT. It codes for CASSRTGGNAITDTQYF.